The source of this T cell receptor (beta chain) is a study of shared clonotypes between healthy human individuals. Study information: The plates for each donor numbered three CD4 naive, three CD4 memory, two CD8 naive and one CD8 memory. The study, taken as a whole, reports: Sharing across four donors was highest in naive CD4 (around 5%) and lowest in memory CD8 (0.4%).

Recent vaccinations or acute infections were absent in the healthy HIV-negative adult donors. To note about this clone: Its antigen is not known. Within the sample, other DNA sequences also encode this same CDR3.

The germline V and J ends were trimmed by 2 bases and 2 bases, with 9 bases remaining between them. The CDR3 is 13 residues long. CDR1 and CDR2 from the germline V gene are SQVTM and ANQGSEA. Sequencing was performed with immunoSEQ multiplex PCR; in TCRdb, only in-frame clones are kept and a portion is missing. Of 1,500,000 or so clones detected, roughly 96% appear once; the ten largest clones hold approximately 1.1%. Specimen: naive CD4+ T cells sorted from blood. The subset is: CD45RA+ positively selected. This receptor was identified in a man under 40 in good health. The chain is built from TRBV29-1 and TRBJ1-1; D perhaps matches TRBD1 (5 bases). The CDR3: CSVERQLNTEAFF. DNA for the CDR3: TGCAGCGTTGAACGACAGCTTAACACTGAAGCTTTCTTT.